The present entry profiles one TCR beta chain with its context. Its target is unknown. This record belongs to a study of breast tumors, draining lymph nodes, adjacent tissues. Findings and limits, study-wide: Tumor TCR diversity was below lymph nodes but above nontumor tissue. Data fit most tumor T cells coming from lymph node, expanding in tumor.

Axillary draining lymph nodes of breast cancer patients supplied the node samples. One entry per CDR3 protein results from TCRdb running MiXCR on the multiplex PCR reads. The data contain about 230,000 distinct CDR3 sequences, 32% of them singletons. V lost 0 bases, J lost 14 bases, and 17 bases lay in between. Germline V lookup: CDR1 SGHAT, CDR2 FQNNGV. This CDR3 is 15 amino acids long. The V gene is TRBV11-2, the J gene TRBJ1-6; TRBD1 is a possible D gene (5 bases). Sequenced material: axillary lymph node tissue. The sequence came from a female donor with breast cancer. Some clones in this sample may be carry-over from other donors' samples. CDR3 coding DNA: TGTGCCAGCAGCTTAGAGGGGGGAGCGGGCACATCCCTCCACTTT. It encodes CASSLEGGAGTSLHF. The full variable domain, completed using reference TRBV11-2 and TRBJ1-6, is EAGVAQSPRYKIIEKRQSVAFWCNPISGHATLYWYQQILGQGPKLLIQFQNNGVVDDSQLPKDRFSAERLKGVDSTLKIQPAKLEDSAVYLCASSLEGGAGTSLHFGNGTRLTVT.